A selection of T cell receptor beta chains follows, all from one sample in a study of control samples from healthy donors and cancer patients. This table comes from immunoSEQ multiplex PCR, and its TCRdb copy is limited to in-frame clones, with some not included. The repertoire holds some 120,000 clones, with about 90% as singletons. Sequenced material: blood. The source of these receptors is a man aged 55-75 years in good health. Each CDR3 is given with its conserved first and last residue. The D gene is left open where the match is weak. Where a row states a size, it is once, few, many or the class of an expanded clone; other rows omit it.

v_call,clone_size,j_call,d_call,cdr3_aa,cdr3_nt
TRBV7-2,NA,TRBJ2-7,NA,CASSFRSAGREQYF,TGTGCCAGCAGCTTTCGTTCTGCCGGTCGGGAGCAGTACTTC
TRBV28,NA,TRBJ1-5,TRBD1,CASKNGQGGQPQHF,TGTGCCAGCAAAAACGGACAGGGGGGTCAGCCCCAGCATTTT
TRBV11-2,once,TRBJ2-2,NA,CASSLSQGNTGELFF,TGTGCCAGCAGCTTATCACAGGGGAACACCGGGGAGCTGTTTTTT
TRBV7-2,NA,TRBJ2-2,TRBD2,CASSLALAGASNTGELFF,TGTGCCAGCAGCTTAGCTCTAGCGGGGGCCTCAAACACCGGGGAGCTGTTTTTT
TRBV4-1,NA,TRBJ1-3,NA,CASSHSGRGNTIYF,TGCGCCAGCAGCCATTCAGGCCGTGGAAACACCATATATTTT
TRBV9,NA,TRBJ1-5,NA,CASSESSNQPQHF,TGTGCCAGCAGCGAGAGCTCCAATCAGCCCCAGCATTTT
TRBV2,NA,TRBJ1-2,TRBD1,CASRDRGNYGYTF,TGTGCCAGCCGGGACAGGGGGAACTATGGCTACACCTTC
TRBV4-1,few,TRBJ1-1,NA,CASSHPVLGHTEAFF,TGCGCCAGCAGCCATCCTGTGTTGGGACACACTGAAGCTTTCTTT
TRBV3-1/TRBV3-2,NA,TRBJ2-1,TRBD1,CASSQGQGAYNEQFF,TGTGCCAGCAGCCAAGGACAGGGAGCCTACAATGAGCAGTTCTTC
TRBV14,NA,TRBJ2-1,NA,CASSLIISANEQFF,TGTGCCAGCAGCCTAATAATTAGCGCCAATGAGCAGTTCTTC
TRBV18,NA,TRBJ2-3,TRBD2,CASSPIAGDTDTQYF,TGTGCCAGCTCACCGATAGCGGGGGACACAGATACGCAGTATTTT
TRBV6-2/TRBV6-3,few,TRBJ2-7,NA,CASSYGLGAASYEQYF,TGTGCCAGCAGTTATGGTCTGGGGGCAGCCTCCTACGAGCAGTACTTC
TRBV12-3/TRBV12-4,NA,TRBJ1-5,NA,CASSSGFHQPQHF,TGTGCCAGCAGCTCGGGATTTCATCAGCCCCAGCATTTT
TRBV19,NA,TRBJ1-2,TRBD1,CATGTGGYGYTF,TGTGCCACTGGGACAGGGGGCTATGGCTACACCTTC
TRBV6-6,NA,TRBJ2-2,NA,CASSHLNTGELFF,TGTGCCAGCAGTCACCTAAACACCGGGGAGCTGTTTTTT
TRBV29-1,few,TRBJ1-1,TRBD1,CSGGQGNTEAFF,TGCAGCGGTGGACAGGGGAACACTGAAGCTTTCTTT
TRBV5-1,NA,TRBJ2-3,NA,CASSLDKTAVTDTQYF,TGCGCCAGCAGCTTGGATAAGACAGCAGTCACAGATACGCAGTATTTT
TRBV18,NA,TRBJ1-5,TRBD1,CASSQDRAPNQPQHF,TGTGCCAGCTCGCAGGACAGGGCCCCCAATCAGCCCCAGCATTTT
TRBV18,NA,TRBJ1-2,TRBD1,CASSPTGGVEGYTF,TGTGCCAGCTCGCCAACAGGGGGCGTAGAGGGCTACACCTTC
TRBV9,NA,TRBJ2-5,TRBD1,CASSSTDRDQETQYF,TGTGCCAGCAGCTCAACGGACAGGGACCAAGAGACCCAGTACTTC
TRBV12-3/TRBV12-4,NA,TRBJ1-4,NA,CASSFSTNEKLFF,TGTGCCAGCAGTTTTTCGACTAATGAAAAACTGTTTTTT
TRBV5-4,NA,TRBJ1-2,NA,CASSHDRPQIYGYTF,TGTGCCAGCAGCCACGACAGGCCCCAAATCTATGGCTACACCTTC
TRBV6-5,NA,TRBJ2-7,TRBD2,CASSYSVSGGTYEQYF,TGTGCCAGCAGTTACTCAGTTAGCGGGGGGACTTACGAGCAGTACTTC
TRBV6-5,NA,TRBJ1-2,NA,CASSYGGGSYGYTF,TGTGCCAGCAGTTACGGGGGAGGATCCTATGGCTACACCTTC
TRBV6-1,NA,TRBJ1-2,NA,CASSESGVYGYTF,TGTGCCAGCAGTGAATCTGGGGTCTATGGCTACACCTTC
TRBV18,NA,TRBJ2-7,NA,CASSPPYGYEQYF,TGTGCCAGCTCACCACCGTACGGCTACGAGCAGTACTTC
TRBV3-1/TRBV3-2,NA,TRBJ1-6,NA,CASSQGGGLRYNSPLHF,TGTGCCAGCAGCCAAGGAGGAGGGTTGAGGTATAATTCACCCCTCCACTTT
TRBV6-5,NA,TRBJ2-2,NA,CASLPIRGVTGELFF,TGTGCCAGTCTACCGATCAGGGGGGTCACCGGGGAGCTGTTTTTT
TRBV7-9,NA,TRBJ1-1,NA,CASTLGGTEAFF,TGTGCCAGCACCTTGGGGGGCACTGAAGCTTTCTTT
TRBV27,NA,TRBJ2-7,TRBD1,CAGGQGAPTLGYEQYF,TGTGCCGGTGGACAGGGGGCCCCAACCCTAGGCTACGAGCAGTACTTC
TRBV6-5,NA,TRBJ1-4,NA,CASSLENDEKLFF,TGTGCCAGCAGCCTAGAGAACGATGAAAAACTGTTTTTT
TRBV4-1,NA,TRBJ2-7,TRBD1,CASSQDQAGGRYEQYF,TGCGCCAGCAGCCAAGATCAAGCAGGGGGAAGGTACGAGCAGTACTTC
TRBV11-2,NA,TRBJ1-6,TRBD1,CANSLYRGANSPLHF,TGTGCCAACAGCCTATACAGGGGGGCTAATTCACCCCTCCACTTT
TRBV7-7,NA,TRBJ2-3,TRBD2,CASSLAGGPGDTQYF,TGTGCTAGCAGCCTAGCGGGGGGGCCGGGAGATACGCAGTATTTT
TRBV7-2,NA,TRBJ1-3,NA,CASSGGGPGNTIYF,TGTGCCAGCAGCGGGGGGGGCCCCGGAAACACCATATATTTT
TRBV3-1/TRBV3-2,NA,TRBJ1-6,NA,CASSPQPPGPNSPLHF,TGTGCCAGCAGCCCGCAGCCTCCAGGGCCCAATTCACCCCTCCACTTT
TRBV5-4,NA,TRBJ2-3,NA,CASSMTDTQYF,TGTGCCAGCAGCATGACCGATACGCAGTATTTT
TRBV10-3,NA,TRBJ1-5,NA,CAIRASTGSNQPQHF,TGTGCCATCAGGGCCAGCACGGGAAGCAATCAGCCCCAGCATTTT
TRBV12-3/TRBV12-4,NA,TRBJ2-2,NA,CASTNFEEGELFF,TGTGCCAGCACCAACTTTGAAGAGGGGGAGCTGTTTTTT
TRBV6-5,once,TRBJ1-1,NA,CASTATPNTEAFF,TGTGCCAGCACCGCGACACCGAACACTGAAGCTTTCTTT
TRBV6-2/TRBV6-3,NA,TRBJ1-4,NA,CASSYGGANEKLFF,TGTGCCAGCAGTTACGGAGGGGCTAATGAAAAACTGTTTTTT
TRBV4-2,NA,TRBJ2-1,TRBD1,CASSQQGESYNEQFF,TGTGCCAGCAGCCAGCAGGGGGAGTCCTACAATGAGCAGTTCTTC
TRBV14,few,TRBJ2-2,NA,CASSFYTGNTGELFF,TGTGCCAGCAGCTTTTATACAGGGAACACCGGGGAGCTGTTTTTT
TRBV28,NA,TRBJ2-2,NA,CASSLPLVRTGELFF,TGTGCCAGCAGTTTGCCCCTAGTTCGGACCGGGGAGCTGTTTTTT
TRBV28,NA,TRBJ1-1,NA,CASTPRRGWVNTEAFF,TGTGCCAGCACCCCAAGGAGGGGTTGGGTGAACACTGAAGCTTTCTTT